Following are 10 T cell receptor beta chains from one sample sequenced in a study of blood T cells in healthy people across ages. A sample-barcoded 5' primer and a J-beta primer mix were used in a second PCR of roughly 6 to 11 cycles. One entry per CDR3 protein results from TCRdb running MiXCR on the 5' RACE reads. The sample shows about 1.8 million distinct CDR3 sequences, roughly 52% of them seen only once. Sequencing was done on a sample of blood. These receptor sequences come from a woman aged 40 to 50 in good health.

This clonotype appeared a few times. This chain links TRBV5-1 with TRBJ1-2; D might be TRBD1 (5 bases). The CDR3 loop spans 19 amino acids. V was clipped by 4 bases and J by 6 bases, with 31 bases between them. The germline V gene has CDR1 SGHRS and CDR2 YFSETQ. The CDR3: CASSVLAAGRAPKYNGYTF. In DNA form, the CDR3 reads TGCGCCAGCAGCGTCCTAGCTGCGGGGCGAGCCCCGAAATACAATGGCTACACCTTC. Looking up the rest from reference TRBV5-1 and TRBJ1-2 gives the full variable domain: KAGVTQTPRYLIKTRGQQVTLSCSPISGHRSVSWYQQTPGQGLQFLFEYFSETQRNKGNFPGRFSGRQFSNSRSEMNVSTLELGDSALYLCASSVLAAGRAPKYNGYTFGSGTRLTVV.

V is TRBV6-2 or TRBV6-3 and J is TRBJ1-2; D uncertain. This CDR3 is 12 amino acids long. Trimming took 6 bases from V and 12 from J, leaving 17 bases between them. Germline CDR1 reads MNHEY; CDR2 reads SVGEGT. In DNA form, the CDR3 reads TGTGCCAGCAGAGGAGTTTCTGAAGTGGACACCTTC. It translates to CASRGVSEVDTF.

The chain recombines TRBV27 with TRBJ2-3; 8 bases are shared with TRBD2. The trim removed 4 bases at V and 0 bases at J, leaving 6 bases unmatched. Per germline, CDR1 MNHEY and CDR2 SMNVEV (reference sequence). The CDR3 covers 16 residues. CDR3 sequence: CASSSFSGVSTDTQYF. CDR3 DNA sequence: TGTGCCAGCAGTTCCTTTAGCGGGGTTAGCACAGATACGCAGTATTTT.

The chain links TRBV20-1 to TRBJ2-1, with 16 bases matching TRBD2. Germline assignment: CDR1 DFQATT and CDR2 SNEGSKA (reference sequence). V shed 3 bases and J 9 bases; nucleotides not matched to a gene: 5. This CDR3 spans 15 amino acids. CDR3 DNA sequence: TGCAGTGCTAGGGGGACTAGCGGGGGGGCGGGTGAGCAGTTCTTC. Protein sequence: CSARGTSGGAGEQFF.

The rearrangement links TRBV29-1 to TRBJ1-4; TRBD1 agrees at 12 bases. The CDR3 contains 15 residues. The trim removed 7 bases at V and 7 bases at J, leaving 10 bases unmatched. Per germline, CDR1 SQVTM and CDR2 ANQGSEA. CDR3 amino acids: CSATGTGGAGEKLFF. DNA of the CDR3: TGCAGCGCTACCGGGACAGGGGGCGCCGGTGAAAAACTGTTTTTT.

The chain is built from TRBV15 and TRBJ2-3; no reliable D call. The CDR3 has 13 residues. The V gene lost 0 bases and the J gene lost 6 bases, with 7 bases spanning the gap. The germline gives CDR1 LNHNV, CDR2 YYDKDF (reference sequence). This CDR3 is CATSRDVHDTQYF. CDR3 DNA sequence: TGTGCCACCAGCAGAGATGTTCATGATACGCAGTATTTT.

The chain employs TRBV3-1 and TRBJ2-7; D is undetermined. The CDR3 runs to 14 residues. With 1 base removed from V and 6 bases from J, the gap between germline ends came to 13 bases. Germline CDR1 LGHDT, CDR2 YNNKEL (reference sequence). In DNA form, the CDR3 reads TGTGCCAGCAGCCAAGCTATCACGGCTCTCGAGCAGTACTTC. Protein: CASSQAITALEQYF.

In regard to this clonotype: No conserved phenylalanine or tryptophan ends this CDR3, so it is likely a read error. The chain joins TRBV5-1 to TRBJ2-7; 13 nucleotides agree with TRBD2. The CDR3 is 16 residues long. Germline V gene data show CDR1 as SGHRS and CDR2 as YFSETQ. V was clipped by 4 bases and J by 0 bases; unmatched bases: 4. The CDR3 bases are TGCGCCAGCAGCAGAGGGACTAGCGGGGTCTCCTACGAGCAGTACATC. It is translated as CASSRGTSGVSYEQYI.

J is TRBJ2-1 and V is TRBV11-1; D is possibly TRBD1 (6 bases). V lost 1 base, J lost 6 bases, and 19 bases lay in between. From germline, CDR1 is SGHAT and CDR2 FQDESV (reference sequence). This CDR3 has 17 residues. The CDR3 spells CASSLEVPQGLGNEQFF. In nucleotides, the CDR3 is TGTGCCAGCAGCTTAGAGGTCCCACAGGGCCTCGGCAATGAGCAGTTCTTC.

J is TRBJ2-1 and V is TRBV27, with D possibly matching TRBD1 (6 bases). The CDR3 runs to 13 residues. V lost 7 bases and J lost 5, with 12 bases in between. CDR1 is MNHEY, CDR2 SMNVEV, per germline (reference sequence). The CDR3 here is CASNQGKNNEQFF. The CDR3 DNA reads TGTGCCAGCAACCAGGGGAAGAACAATGAGCAGTTCTTC.